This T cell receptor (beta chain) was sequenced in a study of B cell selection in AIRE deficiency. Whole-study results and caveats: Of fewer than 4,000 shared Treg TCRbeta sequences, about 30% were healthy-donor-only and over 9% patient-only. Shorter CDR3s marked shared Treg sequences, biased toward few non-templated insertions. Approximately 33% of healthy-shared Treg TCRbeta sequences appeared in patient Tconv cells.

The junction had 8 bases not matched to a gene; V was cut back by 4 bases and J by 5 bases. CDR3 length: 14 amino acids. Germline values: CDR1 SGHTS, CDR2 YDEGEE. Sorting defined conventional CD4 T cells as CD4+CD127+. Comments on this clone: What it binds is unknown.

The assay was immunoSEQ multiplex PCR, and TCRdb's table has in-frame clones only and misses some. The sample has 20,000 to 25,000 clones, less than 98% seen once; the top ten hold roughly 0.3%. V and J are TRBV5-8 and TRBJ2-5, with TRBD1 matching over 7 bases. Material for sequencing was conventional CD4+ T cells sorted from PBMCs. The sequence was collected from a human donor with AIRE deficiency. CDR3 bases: TGTGCCAGCAGCCCAATTGGACAGGCGGAGACCCAGTACTTC. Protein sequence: CASSPIGQAETQYF.